This T cell receptor beta chain came from a study of response to subunit inactivated influenza vaccine. The germline V gene has CDR1 MNHEY and CDR2 SMNVEV (reference sequence). The CDR3 runs to 15 residues. The V and J ends lost 5 bases and 3 bases respectively, with 17 bases between them. Only a few counts were recorded for this clonotype. Its specificity is unknown. Overall study findings and caveats: Each seasonal flu vaccination may recruit only limited new T cells, authors suggested.

One entry per CDR3 protein, called by TCRdb with MiXCR from the RT-PCR reads. The data show about 780,000 distinct CDR3 sequences, with 18% seen just once and approximately 10% held by the top ten. The chain is built from TRBV27 and TRBJ2-7; a weak D match, TRBD1 (6 bases). The material sequenced was PBMCs from blood, taken roughly 5 days after vaccination. This clonotype originated in a man in his forties or fifties who received an inactivated influenza vaccine. The CDR3 coding sequence is TGTGCCAGCAGTCCCTACCGGGACACGAGCTACGAGCAGTACTTC. This translates into CASSPYRDTSYEQYF.